Sequencing of this T cell receptor (beta chain) was carried out in a study of beta chain features in type 1 diabetes. In its sample, this clone was seen a few times. Its antigen is still unknown. Staining for CD45RO/CCR7/CD25/CD127/CD95/CD27 allowed sorting of CD4+ naive, central memory, regulatory and stem cell-like memory cells. Study results and limitations: Unsettled here was the matter of whether HLA type influences TCRB rearrangement. Although PCR might favor shorter templates, it would do so equally in patients and controls. Type 1 diabetes patients had TCRB CDR3s that were shorter (moderately but significantly so) in all four CD4+ subsets.

The authors reverse transcribed all of the isolated RNA, so sequencing captured expressed TCRB transcripts. The table came from immunoSEQ multiplex PCR; TCRdb's copy has only in-frame clones and leaves some out. The sample yields about 240,000 clones, approximately 13% seen once. Sequenced material: naive CD4+ T cells from blood. This receptor was taken from a man younger than 40 with type 1 diabetes.

CDR3 DNA: TGTGCCAGCTCACCACGGGTGCAGGGGTCTACGAACACTGAAGCTTTCTTT. Translating gives CASSPRVQGSTNTEAFF. The chain combines TRBV18 with TRBJ1-1, with a weak D call TRBD1 (6 bases). The CDR3 has 17 residues. CDR1 is KGHSH and CDR2 is LQKENI in the germline V gene. The V and J ends lost 1 base and 1 base respectively, with 16 bases between them.